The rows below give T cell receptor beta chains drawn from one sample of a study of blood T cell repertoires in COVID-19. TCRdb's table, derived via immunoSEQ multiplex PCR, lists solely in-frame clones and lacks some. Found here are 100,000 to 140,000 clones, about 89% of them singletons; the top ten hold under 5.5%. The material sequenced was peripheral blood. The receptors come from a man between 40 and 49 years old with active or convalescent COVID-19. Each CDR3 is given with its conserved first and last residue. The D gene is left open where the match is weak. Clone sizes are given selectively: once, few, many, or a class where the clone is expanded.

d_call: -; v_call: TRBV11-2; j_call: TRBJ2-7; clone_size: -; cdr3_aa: CASSLGQVSYEQYF; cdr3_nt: TGTGCCAGCAGCTTAGGGCAGGTCTCCTACGAGCAGTACTTC
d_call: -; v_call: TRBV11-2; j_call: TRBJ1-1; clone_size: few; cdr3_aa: CASSGLRDPTEAFF; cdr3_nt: TGTGCCAGCAGCGGCCTCCGGGATCCCACTGAAGCTTTCTTT
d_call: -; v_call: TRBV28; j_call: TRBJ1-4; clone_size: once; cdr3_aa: CASTDPTWGTGNEKLFF; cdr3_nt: TGTGCCAGCACCGATCCTACCTGGGGCACGGGTAATGAAAAACTGTTTTTT
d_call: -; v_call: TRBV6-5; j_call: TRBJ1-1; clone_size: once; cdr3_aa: CASSYVQGLNTEAFF; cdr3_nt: TGTGCCAGCAGTTACGTCCAGGGTTTGAACACTGAAGCTTTCTTT
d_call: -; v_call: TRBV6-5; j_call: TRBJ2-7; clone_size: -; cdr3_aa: CASRAGSGSYEQYF; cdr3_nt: TGTGCCAGCAGGGCCGGAAGCGGTAGCTACGAGCAGTACTTC
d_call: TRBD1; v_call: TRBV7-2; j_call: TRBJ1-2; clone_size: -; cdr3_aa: CASTKYEMGQVGGYTF; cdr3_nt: TGTGCCAGCACCAAATACGAAATGGGACAGGTGGGCGGCTACACCTTC
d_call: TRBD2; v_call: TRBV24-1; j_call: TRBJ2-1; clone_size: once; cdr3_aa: CATSDAGLAGGRSSYNEQFF; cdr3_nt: TGTGCCACCAGTGACGCGGGACTAGCGGGAGGGCGAAGCTCCTACAATGAGCAGTTCTTC
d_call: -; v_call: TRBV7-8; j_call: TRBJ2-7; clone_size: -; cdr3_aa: CASSLEAGGKYEQYF; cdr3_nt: TGTGCCAGCAGCTTAGAAGCAGGGGGGAAATACGAGCAGTACTTC
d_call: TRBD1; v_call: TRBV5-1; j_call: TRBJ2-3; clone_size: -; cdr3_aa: CASSLGGTGGTDTQYF; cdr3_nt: TGCGCCAGCAGCTTGGGCGGGACAGGGGGTACAGATACGCAGTATTTT
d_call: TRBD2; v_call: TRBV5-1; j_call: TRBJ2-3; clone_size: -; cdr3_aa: CASKASGSDTQYF; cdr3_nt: TGCGCCAGCAAGGCTAGCGGGAGCGATACGCAGTATTTT
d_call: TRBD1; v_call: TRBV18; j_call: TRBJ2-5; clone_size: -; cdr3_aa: CASRQGQETQYF; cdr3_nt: TGTGCCAGCCGACAGGGCCAAGAGACCCAGTACTTC
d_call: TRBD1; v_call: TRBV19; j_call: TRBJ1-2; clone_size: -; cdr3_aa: CASSIQGQGANGYTF; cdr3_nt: TGTGCCAGTAGTATTCAGGGACAGGGGGCCAATGGCTACACCTTC
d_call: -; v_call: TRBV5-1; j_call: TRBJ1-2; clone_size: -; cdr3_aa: CASRETENYGYTF; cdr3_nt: TGCGCCAGCAGAGAGACGGAGAACTATGGCTACACCTTC
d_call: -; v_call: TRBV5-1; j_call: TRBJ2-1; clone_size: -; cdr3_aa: CASSPSEGTAAYNEQFF; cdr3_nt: TGCGCCAGCAGCCCTTCGGAGGGGACGGCTGCCTACAATGAGCAGTTCTTC
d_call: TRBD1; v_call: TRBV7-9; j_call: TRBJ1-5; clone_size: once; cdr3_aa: CASSGQGGYSNQPQHF; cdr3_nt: TGTGCCAGCAGCGGACAGGGGGGTTATAGCAATCAGCCCCAGCATTTT
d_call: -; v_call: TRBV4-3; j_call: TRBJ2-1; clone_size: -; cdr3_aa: CASSQESASATINFF; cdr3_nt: TGCGCCAGCAGCCAAGAATCGGCTAGCGCAACCATTAACTTCTTC
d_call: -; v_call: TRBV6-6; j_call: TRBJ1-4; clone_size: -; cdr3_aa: CASSYGGKNEKLFF; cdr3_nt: TGTGCCAGCAGTTACGGGGGGAAAAATGAAAAACTGTTTTTT
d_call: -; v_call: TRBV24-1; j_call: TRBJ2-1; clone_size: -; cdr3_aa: CATAGINYNEQFF; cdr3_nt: TGTGCCACTGCGGGGATAAACTACAATGAGCAGTTCTTC
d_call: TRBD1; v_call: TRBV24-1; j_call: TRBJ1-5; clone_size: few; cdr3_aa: CATSDLTPPRDRGRVNQPQHF; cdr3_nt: TGTGCCACCAGTGATTTGACCCCCCCCAGGGACAGGGGGCGGGTCAATCAGCCCCAGCATTTT
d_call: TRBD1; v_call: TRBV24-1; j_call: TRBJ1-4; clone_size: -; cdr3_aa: CATSDPGTGHEKLFF; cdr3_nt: TGTGCCACCAGTGATCCCGGGACAGGGCATGAAAAACTGTTTTTT
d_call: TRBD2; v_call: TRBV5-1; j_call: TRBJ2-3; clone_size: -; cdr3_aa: CASSLTSGYPTDTQYF; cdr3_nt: TGCGCCAGCAGCTTGACTAGCGGGTACCCGACAGATACGCAGTATTTT
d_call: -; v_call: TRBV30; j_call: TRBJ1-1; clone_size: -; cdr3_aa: CAWSVQLRYTVNTEAFF; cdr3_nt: TGTGCCTGGAGTGTACAGCTTCGATATACCGTGAACACTGAAGCTTTCTTT
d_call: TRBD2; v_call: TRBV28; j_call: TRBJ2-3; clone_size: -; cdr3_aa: CASSLWTSGNTDTQYF; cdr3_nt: TGTGCCAGCAGTTTATGGACTAGCGGGAACACAGATACGCAGTATTTT
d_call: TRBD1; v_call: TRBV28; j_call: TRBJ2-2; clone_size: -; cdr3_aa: CASSFQGASGELFF; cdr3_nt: TGTGCCAGCAGTTTTCAGGGGGCCTCGGGGGAGCTGTTTTTT
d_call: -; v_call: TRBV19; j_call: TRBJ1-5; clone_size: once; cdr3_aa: CASSIQQGKQPQHF; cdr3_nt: TGTGCCAGTAGTATTCAGCAGGGGAAACAGCCCCAGCATTTT
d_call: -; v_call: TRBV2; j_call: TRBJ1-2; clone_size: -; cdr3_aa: CASMGGDVFSGYTF; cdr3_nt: TGTGCCAGCATGGGGGGGGATGTTTTTAGTGGCTACACCTTC
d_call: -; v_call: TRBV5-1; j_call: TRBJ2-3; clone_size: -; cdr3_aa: CASGTQGGYTDTQYF; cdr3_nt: TGCGCCAGCGGTACGCAGGGGGGCTACACAGATACGCAGTATTTT
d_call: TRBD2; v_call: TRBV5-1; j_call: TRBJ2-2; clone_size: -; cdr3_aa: CASSLGGTSNTGELFF; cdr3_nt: TGCGCCAGCAGCTTGGGTGGGACTAGTAACACCGGGGAGCTGTTTTTT
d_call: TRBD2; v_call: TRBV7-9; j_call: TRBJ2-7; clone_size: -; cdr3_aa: CASSPNSGRVPLRYEQYF; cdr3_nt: TGTGCCAGCAGCCCGAATAGCGGGAGGGTCCCTCTCAGATACGAGCAGTACTTC
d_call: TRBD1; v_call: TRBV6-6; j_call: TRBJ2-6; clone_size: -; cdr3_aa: CASRKQGTGANVLTF; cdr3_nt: TGTGCCAGCAGGAAACAGGGGACTGGGGCCAACGTCCTGACTTTC
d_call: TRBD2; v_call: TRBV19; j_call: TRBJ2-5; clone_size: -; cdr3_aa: CASSMGLADPKETQYF; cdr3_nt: TGTGCCAGTAGTATGGGACTAGCGGACCCCAAAGAGACCCAGTACTTC
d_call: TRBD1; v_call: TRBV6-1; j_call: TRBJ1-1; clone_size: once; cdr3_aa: CASSDQGGSTEAFF; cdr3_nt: TGTGCCAGCAGTGATCAGGGGGGAAGCACTGAAGCTTTCTTT
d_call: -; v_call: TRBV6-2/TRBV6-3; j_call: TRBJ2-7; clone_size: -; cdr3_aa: CASSRVYEQYF; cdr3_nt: TGTGCCAGCAGCCGAGTTTACGAGCAGTACTTC
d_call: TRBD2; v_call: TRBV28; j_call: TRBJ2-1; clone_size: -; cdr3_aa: CASCPALAGYNEQFF; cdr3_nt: TGTGCCAGCTGTCCCGCGCTAGCGGGGTACAATGAGCAGTTCTTC
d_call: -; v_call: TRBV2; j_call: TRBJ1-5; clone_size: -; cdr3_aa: CASSFDSLYSNQPQHF; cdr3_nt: TGTGCCAGCAGTTTTGACAGCCTGTATAGCAATCAGCCCCAGCATTTT
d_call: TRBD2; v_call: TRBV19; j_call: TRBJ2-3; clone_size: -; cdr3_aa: CASRVTSGSFTDTQYF; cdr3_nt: TGTGCCAGCCGCGTCACTAGCGGGAGTTTTACAGATACGCAGTATTTT
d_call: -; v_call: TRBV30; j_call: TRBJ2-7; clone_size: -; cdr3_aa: CAWSVSPFFEQYF; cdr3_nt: TGTGCCTGGAGTGTATCCCCCTTTTTCGAGCAGTACTTC
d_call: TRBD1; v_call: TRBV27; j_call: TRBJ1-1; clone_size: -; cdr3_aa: CASRRQGHTEAFF; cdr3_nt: TGTGCCAGCAGGCGACAGGGCCACACTGAAGCTTTCTTT
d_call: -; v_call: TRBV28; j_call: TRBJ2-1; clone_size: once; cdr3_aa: CASSPTRALISYNEQFF; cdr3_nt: TGTGCCAGCAGTCCCACTCGTGCGTTGATCTCCTACAATGAGCAGTTCTTC
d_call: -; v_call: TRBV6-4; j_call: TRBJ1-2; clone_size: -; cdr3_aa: CASRDTDRRFFYGYTF; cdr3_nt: TGTGCCAGCAGGGATACTGACAGGAGGTTTTTCTATGGCTACACCTTC
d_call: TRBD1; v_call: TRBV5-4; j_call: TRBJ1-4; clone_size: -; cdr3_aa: CASSPGQLNEKLFF; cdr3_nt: TGTGCCAGCAGCCCGGGACAGCTTAATGAAAAACTGTTTTTT
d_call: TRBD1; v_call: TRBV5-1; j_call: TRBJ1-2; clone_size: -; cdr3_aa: CASSFTGTGYGYTF; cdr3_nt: TGCGCCAGCAGCTTCACCGGGACAGGCTATGGCTACACCTTC
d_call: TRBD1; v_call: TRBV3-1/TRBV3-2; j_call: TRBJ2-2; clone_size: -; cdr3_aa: CASSQPYRGANTGELFF; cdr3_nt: TGTGCCAGCAGCCAACCATACAGGGGGGCAAACACCGGGGAGCTGTTTTTT
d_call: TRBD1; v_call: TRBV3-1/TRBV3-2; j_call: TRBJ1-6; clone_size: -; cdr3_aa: CASSQMIMGTGGSPLHF; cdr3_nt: TGTGCCAGCAGCCAGATGATCATGGGGACAGGGGGATCACCCCTCCACTTT
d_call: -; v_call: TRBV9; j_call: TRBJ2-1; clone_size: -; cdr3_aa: CASSSSLMGAEQFF; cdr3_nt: TGTGCCAGCAGCTCCTCATTAATGGGAGCGGAGCAGTTCTTC
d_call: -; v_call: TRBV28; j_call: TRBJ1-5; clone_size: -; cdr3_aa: CASESRQGNQPQHF; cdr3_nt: TGTGCCAGCGAATCCCGACAGGGCAATCAGCCCCAGCATTTT
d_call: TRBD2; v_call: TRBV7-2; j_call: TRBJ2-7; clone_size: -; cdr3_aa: CASSSSGASYEQYF; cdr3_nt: TGTGCCAGCAGCTCTAGCGGTGCCTCCTACGAGCAGTACTTC
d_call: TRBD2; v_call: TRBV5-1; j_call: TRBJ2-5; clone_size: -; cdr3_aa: CASSLEAGAGETQYF; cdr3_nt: TGCGCCAGCAGCTTGGAAGCGGGGGCGGGGGAGACCCAGTACTTC
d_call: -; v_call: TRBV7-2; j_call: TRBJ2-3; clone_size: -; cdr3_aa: CASSFAGATDTQYF; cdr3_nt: TGTGCCAGCAGCTTCGCGGGGGCCACAGATACGCAGTATTTT